A selection of T cell receptor beta chains follows, all from one sample in a study of regulatory T cells in long-lasting Graves disease. TCRdb called the multiplex PCR reads again in MiXCR, with one record for every CDR3 protein. The sample records 350,000 to 500,000 distinct CDR3 sequences, 14% being singletons. The same sample was also used in a study of T cells in Graves' hyperthyroidism and ophthalmopathy.

Sequencing was performed on peripheral blood mononuclear cells (PBMCs), taken at new diagnosis, from a patient treated with antithyroid drugs. The receptors come from a woman aged 45 to 65 with Graves disease. Both conserved end residues are part of each CDR3. The D gene is left open where the match is weak. Clone size is not always given. Where it is, it says once, few, many or a class for expanded clones.

d_gene,abundance,v_gene,j_gene,len,CDR3aa,CDR3nt
-,many,TRBV2,TRBJ1-6,16,CASSERGAEANSPLHF,TGTGCCAGCAGTGAAAGAGGGGCAGAGGCGAATTCACCCCTCCACTTT
-,-,TRBV10-2,TRBJ2-2,17,CASSDPDSSTDTGELSF,TGCGCCAGCAGTGACCCGGACAGTAGTACCGACACCGGGGAGCTGTCTTTT
-,few,TRBV18,TRBJ1-3,17,CASSLTQGWGSGNTIYF,TGTGCCAGCTCACTGACACAGGGATGGGGCTCTGGAAACACCATATATTTT
-,many,TRBV5-5,TRBJ2-3,18,CASSPGWRGFTSTDTQYF,TGTGCCAGCAGCCCCGGGTGGAGGGGATTCACTAGCACAGATACGCAGTATTTT
TRBD1,-,TRBV9,TRBJ2-1,16,CASNPGTGEVYNEQFF,TGTGCCAGCAACCCCGGGACAGGGGAGGTGTACAATGAGCAGTTCTTC
TRBD2,few,TRBV18,TRBJ2-3,15,CASSPGLGAADTQYF,TGTGCCAGCTCACCAGGACTAGGGGCTGCCGATACGCAGTATTTT
-,many,TRBV6-1,TRBJ1-2,16,CASSEGSSGLSYGYTF,TGTGCCAGCAGTGAAGGATCGTCAGGTTTAAGCTATGGCTACACCTTC
-,many,TRBV20-1,TRBJ1-1,14,CSARSQGTNTEAFF,TGCAGTGCCCGGTCCCAGGGGACGAACACTGAAGCTTTCTTT
TRBD1,few,TRBV3-1,TRBJ1-6,15,CASSQAQGANSPLHF,TGTGCCAGCAGCCAAGCACAGGGGGCGAATTCACCCCTCCACTTT
TRBD2,-,TRBV4-1,TRBJ2-7,17,CASSQIIAGVSVYEQYF,TGCGCCAGCAGCCAAATCATAGCGGGAGTATCGGTTTACGAGCAGTACTTC
TRBD2,many,TRBV12-3/TRBV12-4,TRBJ2-7,14,CASSGLAGGGEQYF,TGTGCCAGCAGTGGACTAGCGGGAGGGGGCGAGCAGTACTTC
-,many,TRBV5-1,TRBJ2-7,13,CASSLARTYEQYF,TGCGCCAGCAGCTTGGCCAGGACCTACGAGCAGTACTTC
TRBD2,many,TRBV6-2/TRBV6-3,TRBJ2-7,13,CASSVGRLYEQYF,TGTGCCAGCAGTGTCGGGAGGCTTTACGAGCAGTACTTC
-,many,TRBV2,TRBJ1-5,14,CASSVLGRNQPQHF,TGTGCCAGCAGTGTGTTGGGGCGCAATCAGCCCCAGCATTTT
TRBD1,-,TRBV11-2,TRBJ2-7,13,CAWRDRGRPEQYF,TGTGCTTGGCGGGACAGGGGGCGTCCCGAGCAGTACTTC
-,few,TRBV4-1,TRBJ2-2,15,CASSQVMENTGELFF,TGCGCCAGCAGCCAAGTAATGGAAAACACCGGGGAGCTGTTTTTT
-,many,TRBV6-1,TRBJ1-3,14,CASSRQSEGNTIYF,TGTGCCAGCAGTCGACAGTCGGAAGGAAACACCATATATTTT
-,many,TRBV27,TRBJ2-4,17,CASSPITGRFGKNIQYF,TGTGCCAGCAGTCCTATTACAGGGCGGTTCGGCAAAAACATTCAGTACTTC
TRBD1,-,TRBV27,TRBJ2-6,15,CASSPDRAGANVLTF,TGTGCCAGCAGTCCCGACAGGGCTGGGGCCAACGTCCTGACTTTC
-,-,TRBV4-1,TRBJ1-2,15,CASSQVGTEPYGYTF,TGCGCCAGCAGCCAAGTTGGGACGGAACCCTATGGCTACACCTTC
TRBD1,-,TRBV6-5,TRBJ1-5,17,CASSYSKGQAFGGAQHF,TGTGCCAGCAGTTACTCGAAGGGACAGGCCTTTGGGGGAGCCCAGCATTTT
TRBD1,-,TRBV6-4,TRBJ2-1,13,CASSEDRENEQFF,TGTGCCAGCAGTGAGGACAGGGAGAATGAGCAGTTCTTC
TRBD1,-,TRBV18,TRBJ2-7,15,CASSPPDRAVDEQYF,TGTGCCAGCTCACCACCGGACAGGGCGGTCGACGAGCAGTACTTC
-,many,TRBV20-1,TRBJ2-5,16,CSASGAGEGAQETQYF,TGCAGTGCTAGCGGAGCGGGAGAGGGGGCCCAAGAGACCCAGTACTTC
TRBD1,-,TRBV5-1,TRBJ1-1,18,CASSLVRAPGTGGAEAFF,TGCGCCAGCAGCTTGGTACGGGCGCCCGGGACAGGCGGGGCTGAAGCTTTCTTT
-,few,TRBV12-3/TRBV12-4,TRBJ2-3,14,CVSSLESSTDTQYF,TGTGTCAGCAGTTTAGAGTCTAGCACAGATACGCAGTATTTT
-,many,TRBV6-1,TRBJ1-1,14,CASSTQGMNTEAFF,TGTGCCAGCAGTACCCAGGGAATGAACACTGAAGCTTTCTTT
-,-,TRBV27,TRBJ1-1,14,CASSLREGITEAFF,TGTGCCAGCAGTTTACGTGAGGGAATAACTGAAGCTTTCTTT
-,many,TRBV2,TRBJ1-1,13,CASSEGPQAGAFF,TGTGCCAGCAGTGAAGGGCCCCAGGCTGGGGCTTTCTTT
-,many,TRBV11-2,TRBJ2-4,15,CASSLIPRERNIQYF,TGTGCCAGCAGCTTAATTCCGAGGGAGCGAAACATTCAGTACTTC
TRBD2,many,TRBV2,TRBJ2-7,15,CASRVGLAGADEQYF,TGTGCCAGCAGGGTGGGACTAGCGGGAGCGGACGAGCAGTACTTC
-,few,TRBV7-9,TRBJ1-4,15,CASSLGGGAREKLFF,TGTGCCAGCAGCTTAGGAGGGGGGGCGCGTGAAAAACTGTTTTTT
-,many,TRBV2,TRBJ2-2,13,CASSRDLTGELFF,TGTGCCAGCAGTCGGGACCTCACCGGGGAGCTGTTTTTT
-,many,TRBV28,TRBJ2-7,14,CASSRPASRYEQYF,TGTGCCAGCAGCCGGCCCGCATCAAGATACGAGCAGTACTTC
-,many,TRBV2,TRBJ1-6,12,CASTEYNSPLHF,TGTGCCAGCACAGAGTATAATTCACCCCTCCACTTT
-,few,TRBV24-1,TRBJ2-6,16,CATSDNSLSGANVLTF,TGTGCCACCAGTGACAACAGCTTGTCTGGGGCCAACGTCCTGACTTTC
-,many,TRBV7-9,TRBJ2-5,13,CASSLGAEETQYF,TGTGCCAGCAGCTTAGGGGCGGAAGAGACCCAGTACTTC
-,many,TRBV12-3/TRBV12-4,TRBJ2-7,15,CASSMTGRNGYEQYF,TGTGCCAGCAGTATGACAGGGAGGAATGGCTACGAGCAGTACTTC
TRBD2,few,TRBV10-1,TRBJ2-1,18,CASSEGPAGVLSYNEQFF,TGCGCCAGCAGTGAGGGTCCAGCGGGAGTCCTTTCCTACAATGAGCAGTTCTTC
TRBD2,many,TRBV12-3/TRBV12-4,TRBJ2-1,14,CASKIAGEVGEQFF,TGTGCCAGCAAAATAGCGGGAGAGGTGGGTGAGCAGTTCTTC
TRBD2,few,TRBV4-1,TRBJ2-7,15,CASSQGTSRTYEQYF,TGCGCCAGCAGCCAAGGGACTAGCAGGACCTACGAGCAGTACTTC
-,few,TRBV28,TRBJ2-1,15,CASRPLGGAYNEQFF,TGTGCCAGCAGGCCTCTTGGCGGCGCCTACAATGAGCAGTTCTTC
TRBD1,-,TRBV2,TRBJ2-5,17,CASNSGQGLTKQETQYF,TGTGCCAGCAATTCAGGACAGGGGTTGACTAAACAAGAGACCCAGTACTTC
-,many,TRBV6-1,TRBJ1-5,16,CASRGTSSYSNQPQHF,TGTGCCAGCAGAGGAACTAGTAGTTATAGCAATCAGCCCCAGCATTTT
TRBD2,-,TRBV4-1,TRBJ2-1,16,CASSLLAGVAVNEQFF,TGCGCCAGCAGCCTACTAGCGGGAGTCGCAGTGAATGAGCAGTTCTTC
TRBD2,few,TRBV7-9,TRBJ2-5,16,CASSPGGASVAETQYF,TGTGCCAGCAGCCCGGGGGGAGCGTCAGTGGCCGAGACCCAGTACTTC
-,few,TRBV28,TRBJ2-7,11,CASSFAHEQYF,TGTGCCAGCAGTTTTGCCCACGAGCAGTACTTC
TRBD2,few,TRBV7-2,TRBJ2-4,17,CASSPWSSGRTKNIQYF,TGTGCCAGCAGCCCCTGGAGTAGCGGGAGAACCAAAAACATTCAGTACTTC
-,-,TRBV18,TRBJ2-7,14,CASSPPTGFYEQYF,TGTGCCAGCTCACCACCTACAGGTTTCTACGAGCAGTACTTC